Each of the 2 T cell receptor beta chains below was sequenced from the same sample in a study of sequential checkpoint blockade in melanoma. Sequenced by immunoSEQ multiplex PCR; TCRdb stores in-frame clones only, minus some. The table lists about 40,000 clones, roughly 90% of them singletons. Treatment given: randomized to nivolumab then ipilimumab (arm A) or the reverse (arm B). This specimen consisted of CD8+ T cells sorted from blood (inferred from file names), obtained from a patient given nivolumab and ipilimumab in sequence. The receptors come from a human donor with melanoma.

This clone came up a few times. The CDR3 coding sequence is TGTGCCAGCAGTTACTCGGTTGGGACAAATTACAATGAGCAGTTCTTC. It is translated as CASSYSVGTNYNEQFF. The rearrangement joins TRBV6-6 to TRBJ2-1; TRBD1 might be the D (6 bases). Trimming removed 0 bases from V and 4 bases from J, with 13 bases in between. This CDR3 has 16 amino acids. Germline V gene sequence: CDR1 MNHNY, CDR2 SVGAGI (reference sequence).

The chain employs TRBV5-1 and TRBJ2-1; D is perhaps TRBD2 (6 bases). V was shortened by 7 bases and J by 2 bases, with 19 bases between the two germline ends. Germline V gene sequence: CDR1 SGHRS, CDR2 YFSETQ. The length of the CDR3 is 16 residues. CDR3 loop: CASFLKPSGAYNEQFF. CDR3 in DNA: TGCGCCAGCTTTTTAAAACCGTCGGGGGCCTACAATGAGCAGTTCTTC.